This entry concerns a single TCR beta chain. The CDR3 is 12 residues long. Trimming cost V 6 bases and J 5 bases, with 11 bases left between them. Per germline, CDR1 MNHEY and CDR2 SVGAGI. This sample stems from a study of shared clonotypes between healthy human individuals. Generated by immunoSEQ multiplex PCR, the TCRdb table keeps only in-frame clones and is missing some. The sample has about 580,000 clones, nearly 98% seen once. The naive CD8 population came from CD45RO-negative cells selected for CCR7, without terminally differentiated effector memory CD45RA+ cells. Specimen: naive CD8+ T cells sorted from blood. This sequence joins TRBV6-5 and TRBJ2-7; the D gene is possibly TRBD2 (5 bases). The clonotype comes from a man younger than 40 in good health. The CDR3 spells CASSPGYDEQYF. The CDR3 DNA reads as TGTGCCAGCAGCCCGGGGTACGACGAGCAGTACTTC.